This T cell receptor beta chain originates from a study of cytomegalovirus exposure and HLA in healthy donors. Study findings and constraints: Analyses of presence/absence relied on an assumption of roughly uniform sequencing depth across donors.

Points on this clone: Its specificity is unknown.

The PCR ran on 60 Vbeta and 13 Jbeta primers. The method was immunoSEQ multiplex PCR; TCRdb's version includes in-frame clones alone and lacks a portion of them. The profile shows about 110,000 clones, 69% of them singletons. V was trimmed by 6 bases and J by 10 bases, leaving 10 bases between them. The CDR3 consists of 12 residues. Germline V gives CDR1 ENHRY, CDR2 SYGVKD. The specimen was PBMCs. This chain joins TRBV10-3 and TRBJ1-6; D call uncertain. This receptor was taken from an older woman in good health and CMV-seropositive. CDR3 nucleotides: TGTGCCATCAGCGACGGGGAATCACCCCTCCACTTT. Translated: CAISDGESPLHF.